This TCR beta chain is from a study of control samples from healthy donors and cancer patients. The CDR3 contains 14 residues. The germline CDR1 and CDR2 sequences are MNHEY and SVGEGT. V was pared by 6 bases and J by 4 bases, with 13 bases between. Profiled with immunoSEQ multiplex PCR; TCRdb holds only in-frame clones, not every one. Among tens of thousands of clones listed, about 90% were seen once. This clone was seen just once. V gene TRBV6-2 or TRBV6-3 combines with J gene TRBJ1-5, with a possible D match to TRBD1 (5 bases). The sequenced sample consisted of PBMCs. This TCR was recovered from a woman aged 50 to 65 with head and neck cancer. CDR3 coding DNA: TGTGCCAGCAGCGGGGGACTCCTTAATCAGCCCCAGCATTTT. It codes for CASSGGLLNQPQHF.